These 12 T cell receptor beta chains originate from one sample sequenced in a study of cytomegalovirus exposure and HLA in healthy donors. Use of 60 Vbeta and 13 Jbeta primers characterized the PCR. Libraries were prepared by immunoSEQ multiplex PCR; TCRdb keeps only in-frame clonotypes and omits some of them. The data hold around 110,000 clones, with about 69% observed a single time. Sequenced material: PBMCs. These receptors all come from a woman between 18 and 29 years old in good health and CMV-seronegative.

In this sample, this clone turned up a few times. V and J are TRBV28 and TRBJ1-4, with TRBD1 matching 9 bases. The CDR3 is made up of 16 amino acids. J was trimmed by 4 bases and V by 8 bases; bases with no gene match: 11. CDR1 MDHEN and CDR2 SYDVKM come from the germline V gene. CDR3 region: CASAPGQGSFNEKLFF. The CDR3 DNA follows: TGTGCCAGCGCTCCGGGACAGGGTAGTTTTAATGAAAAACTGTTTTTT.

The chain combines TRBV2 with TRBJ2-2; 10 bases align to TRBD2. V trimming: 4 bases; J trimming: 7 bases; junction bases outside the gene matches: 6. The germline V gene has CDR1 SNHLY and CDR2 FYNNEI. The CDR3 has 15 residues. Here the CDR3 DNA reads TGTGCCAGCAGTGTTTCTAGCGGGGGAAACGGGGAGCTGTTTTTT. Translation gives CASSVSSGGNGELFF.

J is TRBJ2-7 and V is TRBV2, with 14 bases matching TRBD2. Germline V lookup: CDR1 SNHLY, CDR2 FYNNEI. J lost 1 base, V lost 6 bases, and 11 bases had no gene match. This CDR3 has 18 amino acids. This CDR3 is CASRRRPGTSGGSYEQYF. CDR3 in DNA: TGTGCCAGCAGGCGTCGTCCCGGGACTAGCGGGGGATCCTACGAGCAGTACTTC.

This chain joins TRBV10-1 and TRBJ1-3; a weak D match, TRBD1 (6 bases). Per the germline V gene, CDR1 is WNHNN and CDR2 is SYGVQD (reference sequence). V lost 4 bases to trimming and J lost 2 bases, with 6 bases between them. The CDR3 is 13 amino acids. The CDR3 nucleotides are TGCGCCAGCAGTGGGACAGCTGGAAACACCATATATTTT. It specifies CASSGTAGNTIYF.

This chain connects TRBV2 to TRBJ1-2, with D unclear. This CDR3 spans 12 amino acids. The germline CDR1 and CDR2 sequences are SNHLY and FYNNEI. Trimming pared 4 bases from V and 8 bases from J, leaving 11 bases between. The CDR3 sequence: CASSGISGGYTF. The CDR3 DNA reads as TGTGCCAGCAGTGGGATTTCGGGAGGCTACACCTTC. The full variable domain, in which reference TRBV2 and TRBJ1-2 provide the parts outside the CDR3, is EPEVTQTPSHQVTQMGQEVILRCVPISNHLYFYWYRQILGQKVEFLVSFYNNEISEKSEIFDDQFSVERPDGSNFTLKIRSTKLEDSAMYFCASSGISGGYTFGSGTRLTVV.

The V and J genes are TRBV2 and TRBJ1-5; 8 bases are shared with TRBD1. The CDR3 length is 16 residues. V dropped 8 bases and J dropped 0; count of bases not matched to a gene: 9. CDR1 SNHLY and CDR2 FYNNEI come from the germline V gene. CDR3 amino acids: CASGDRQIDSNQPQHF. CDR3 DNA sequence: TGTGCCAGCGGGGACAGGCAGATTGATAGCAATCAGCCCCAGCATTTT.

The chain links TRBV9 to TRBJ2-1; 9 nucleotides line up with TRBD2. The CDR3 extends over 17 amino acids. Looked up from germline, CDR1 is SGDLS and CDR2 is YYNGEE. V was clipped by 0 bases and J by 5 bases; unmatched bases: 9. CDR3 sequence (DNA): TGTGCCAGCAGCGTAGCGCGAGCGGGGGGACCCCACAATGAGCAGTTCTTC. Translation: CASSVARAGGPHNEQFF.

The chain carries TRBV27 and TRBJ1-4; 9 nucleotides match TRBD1. V lost 5 bases, J lost 8 bases, and 9 bases stayed unmatched. The CDR3 contains 15 residues. Germline-derived CDR1 and CDR2 are MNHEY and SMNVEV (reference sequence). The CDR3 is CASSPHRGLGEKLFF. DNA for the CDR3: TGTGCCAGCAGTCCCCACAGGGGGCTGGGAGAAAAACTGTTTTTT.

This clone came up once. The chain recombines TRBV4-1 with TRBJ2-1; TRBD2 aligns across 8 bases. The ends lost 2 bases at V and 2 bases at J; junction bases unmatched: 2. The germline V gene has CDR1 MGHRA and CDR2 YSYEKL. The length of the CDR3 is 15 residues. CDR3: CASSQSGGAYNEQFF. The CDR3 nucleotides are TGCGCCAGCAGCCAAAGCGGGGGCGCCTACAATGAGCAGTTCTTC.

The chain links TRBV19 to TRBJ1-5; a weak D match, TRBD1 (6 bases). V was pared by 0 bases and J by 2 bases, with 8 bases between. CDR1 is LNHDA and CDR2 is SQIVND in the germline V gene (reference sequence). The CDR3 runs 15 residues. This CDR3 is CASSIEGQRNQPQHF. CDR3 DNA: TGTGCCAGTAGTATAGAAGGACAGCGCAATCAGCCCCAGCATTTT.

The chain links TRBV28 to TRBJ2-5; D call uncertain. The CDR3 covers 14 residues. V was clipped by 4 bases and J by 5 bases, with 14 bases between them. Germline V gene data show CDR1 as MDHEN and CDR2 as SYDVKM. CDR3 sequence reads: CASSSRSSSETQYF. CDR3 coding DNA: TGTGCCAGCAGTTCACGATCCTCAAGCGAGACCCAGTACTTC.

The chain employs TRBV6-4 and TRBJ1-6; maybe TRBD1 (6 bases). Germline assignment: CDR1 MRHNA and CDR2 SNTAGT. The CDR3 covers 15 residues. Trimming removed 0 bases from V and 7 bases from J, with 10 bases in between. CDR3 in amino acids: CASSDSAQGNSPLHF. The CDR3 nucleotides are TGTGCCAGCAGTGACTCGGCCCAGGGGAATTCACCCCTCCACTTT.